One T cell receptor (beta chain) is described in this entry. The antigen is not known. This specimen belongs to a study of cytomegalovirus exposure and HLA in healthy donors. Study-wide results and limits: In a later analysis, a missense DCLRE1C variant was linked to TCR beta V- and J-gene trimming.

Both 60 Vbeta primers and 13 Jbeta primers went into the PCR. The protocol was immunoSEQ multiplex PCR, while the TCRdb copy is restricted to in-frame clones and leaves out a portion. The repertoire consists of 95,000 to 110,000 clones, with about three quarters occurring once and the leading ten covering roughly 8%. This CDR3 spans 13 amino acids. The germline V gene has CDR1 SGHRS and CDR2 YFSETQ. The sequencing sample was made of PBMCs. The chain is built from TRBV5-1 and TRBJ2-5, with 9 nucleotides matching TRBD1. The last part of the DNA fits TRBJ2-7 better; the J call may be wrong. The sequence came from a man aged 25 to 45 in good health and CMV-seronegative. The CDR3 nucleotides are TGCGCCAGCAGCTGGGACAGGGAATACGAGCAGTACTTC. Encoded protein: CASSWDREYEQYF.